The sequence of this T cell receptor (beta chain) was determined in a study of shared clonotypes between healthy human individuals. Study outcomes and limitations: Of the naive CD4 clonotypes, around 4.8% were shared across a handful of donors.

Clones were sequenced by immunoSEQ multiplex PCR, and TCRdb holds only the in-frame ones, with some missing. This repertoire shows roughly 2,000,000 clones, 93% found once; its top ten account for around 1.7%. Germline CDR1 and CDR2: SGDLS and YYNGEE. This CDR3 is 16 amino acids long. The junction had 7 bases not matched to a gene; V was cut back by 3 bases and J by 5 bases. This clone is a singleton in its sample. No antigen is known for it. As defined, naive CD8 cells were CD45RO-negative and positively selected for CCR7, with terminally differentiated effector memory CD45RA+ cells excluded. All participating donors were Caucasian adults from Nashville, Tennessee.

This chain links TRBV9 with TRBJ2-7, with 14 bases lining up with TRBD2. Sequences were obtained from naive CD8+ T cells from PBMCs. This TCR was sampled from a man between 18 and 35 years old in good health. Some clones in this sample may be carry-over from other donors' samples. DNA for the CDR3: TGTGCCAGCAGCGAAAGAGGGACTAGCGGGAGCCACGAGCAGTACTTC. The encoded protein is CASSERGTSGSHEQYF. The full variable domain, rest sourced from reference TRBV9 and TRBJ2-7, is DSGVTQTPKHLITATGQRVTLRCSPRSGDLSVYWYQQSLDQGLQFLIQYYNGEERAKGNILERFSAQQFPDLHSELNLSSLELGDSALYFCASSERGTSGSHEQYFGPGTRLTVT.